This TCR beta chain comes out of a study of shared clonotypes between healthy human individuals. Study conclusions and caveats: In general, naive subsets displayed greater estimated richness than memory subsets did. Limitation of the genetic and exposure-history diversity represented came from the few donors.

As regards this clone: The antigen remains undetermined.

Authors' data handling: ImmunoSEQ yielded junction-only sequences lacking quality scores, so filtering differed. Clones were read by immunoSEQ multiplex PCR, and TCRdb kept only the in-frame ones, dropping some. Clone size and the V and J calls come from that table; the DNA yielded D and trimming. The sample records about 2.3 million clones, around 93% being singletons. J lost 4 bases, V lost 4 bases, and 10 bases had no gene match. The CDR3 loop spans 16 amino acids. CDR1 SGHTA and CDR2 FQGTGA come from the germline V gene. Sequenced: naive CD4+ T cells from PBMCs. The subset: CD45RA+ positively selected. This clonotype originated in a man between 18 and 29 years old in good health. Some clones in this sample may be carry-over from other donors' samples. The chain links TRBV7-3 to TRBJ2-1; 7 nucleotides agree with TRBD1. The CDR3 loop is CASSSGGRTGYNEQFF. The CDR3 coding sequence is TGTGCCAGCAGCTCAGGAGGCAGGACAGGATACAATGAGCAGTTCTTC.